A selection of T cell receptor beta chains follows, all from one sample in a study of T cell repertoires in cytomegalovirus infection. Antigen specificity for these receptors is unknown. MiXCR was run by TCRdb on the reads, yielding one entry per CDR3 protein. The sample lists 300,000 to 400,000 distinct CDR3 sequences; 25% were seen once. The input for sequencing was cultured PBMCs, taken from culture after CMV antigen stimulation. Receptor source: a human donor in good health (CMV status not recorded). Some clones in this sample may be carry-over from other donors' samples. Both conserved end residues are part of each CDR3. D genes are given only for firm matches. The size entry is marked missing in some rows and otherwise reads once, few, many or a size class.

J gene: TRBJ2-1
V gene: TRBV6-6
D gene: TRBD1
CDR3 length: 15
clone size: few
CDR3 DNA: TGTGCCAGCAGTCTCGGACAGGCCACGAACAATGAGCAGTTCTTC
CDR3 protein: CASSLGQATNNEQFF

J gene: TRBJ1-2
V gene: TRBV6-5
D gene: TRBD1
CDR3 length: 13
clone size: NA
CDR3 DNA: TGTGCCAGCAGTTACCGGGACAGCTATGGCTACACCTTC
CDR3 protein: CASSYRDSYGYTF

J gene: TRBJ1-2
V gene: TRBV15
D gene: NA
CDR3 length: 13
clone size: NA
CDR3 DNA: TGTGCCACCAGCCGACAGGATTACTATGGCTACACCTTC
CDR3 protein: CATSRQDYYGYTF

J gene: TRBJ1-5
V gene: TRBV7-2
D gene: TRBD1
CDR3 length: 17
clone size: many
CDR3 DNA: TGTGCCAGCAGCATCTGGACAGGGGGCAATAGCAATCAGCCCCAGCATTTT
CDR3 protein: CASSIWTGGNSNQPQHF

J gene: TRBJ1-1
V gene: TRBV19
D gene: NA
CDR3 length: 13
clone size: few
CDR3 DNA: TGTGCCAGCCTGGGGGAGACGAACACTGAAGCTTTCTTT
CDR3 protein: CASLGETNTEAFF

J gene: TRBJ2-7
V gene: TRBV4-3
D gene: NA
CDR3 length: 12
clone size: NA
CDR3 DNA: TGCGCCAGCAGGAAGGGGTCGGGCGAGCAGTACTTC
CDR3 protein: CASRKGSGEQYF

J gene: TRBJ2-7
V gene: TRBV28
D gene: NA
CDR3 length: 15
clone size: few
CDR3 DNA: TGTGCCAGCATTCCAACTCAGGGAATCTCCTACGAGCAGTACTTC
CDR3 protein: CASIPTQGISYEQYF

J gene: TRBJ2-5
V gene: TRBV5-1
D gene: NA
CDR3 length: 15
clone size: NA
CDR3 DNA: TGCGCCAGCAGCTTCGACACCGGGGCCTTGGAGACCCAGTACTTC
CDR3 protein: CASSFDTGALETQYF

J gene: TRBJ2-3
V gene: TRBV10-3
D gene: NA
CDR3 length: 14
clone size: few
CDR3 DNA: TGTGCCATCAGGGGGAACTCACACACAGATACGCAGTATTTT
CDR3 protein: CAIRGNSHTDTQYF

J gene: TRBJ1-2
V gene: TRBV5-4
D gene: TRBD1
CDR3 length: 17
clone size: NA
CDR3 DNA: TGTGCCAGCAGACCCGGACAGGGGGCCGGAGTTAACTATGGCTACACCTTC
CDR3 protein: CASRPGQGAGVNYGYTF

J gene: TRBJ1-2
V gene: TRBV4-3
D gene: NA
CDR3 length: 13
clone size: few
CDR3 DNA: TGCGCCAGCAGCCAAATCAGTGGCTATGGCTACACCTTC
CDR3 protein: CASSQISGYGYTF

J gene: TRBJ2-1
V gene: TRBV12-3/TRBV12-4
D gene: TRBD2
CDR3 length: 16
clone size: few
CDR3 DNA: TGTGCCAGCAGCTCACGACTAGCGGGAGGTTACAATGAGCAGTTCTTC
CDR3 protein: CASSSRLAGGYNEQFF

J gene: TRBJ2-5
V gene: TRBV7-2
D gene: NA
CDR3 length: 15
clone size: many
CDR3 DNA: TGTGCCAGCGTGCTTAGCGGCCAGTACCAAGAGACCCAGTACTTC
CDR3 protein: CASVLSGQYQETQYF

J gene: TRBJ2-1
V gene: TRBV4-1
D gene: NA
CDR3 length: 17
clone size: few
CDR3 DNA: TGCGCCAGCAGCCAAGAATTGGGTCTAGCCCCTTACAATGAGCAGTTCTTC
CDR3 protein: CASSQELGLAPYNEQFF

J gene: TRBJ2-3
V gene: TRBV11-2
D gene: TRBD2
CDR3 length: 16
clone size: few
CDR3 DNA: TGTGCCAGCACCCCGGGACTAGCGGGAGGTATCAATACGCAGTATTTT
CDR3 protein: CASTPGLAGGINTQYF

J gene: TRBJ2-2
V gene: TRBV7-2
D gene: NA
CDR3 length: 14
clone size: many
CDR3 DNA: TGTGCCAGCAGCCAAGGACCGAACACCGGGGAGCTGTTTTTT
CDR3 protein: CASSQGPNTGELFF

J gene: TRBJ1-2
V gene: TRBV7-6
D gene: TRBD1
CDR3 length: 14
clone size: NA
CDR3 DNA: TGTGCCAGCAGCTCAGGACAGGGGAACTATGGCTACACCTTC
CDR3 protein: CASSSGQGNYGYTF

J gene: TRBJ1-1
V gene: TRBV4-1
D gene: NA
CDR3 length: 14
clone size: NA
CDR3 DNA: TGCGCCAGCAGCCAAGATCGGGGCCGGTTGCGTGCTTTCTTT
CDR3 protein: CASSQDRGRLRAFF

J gene: TRBJ2-7
V gene: TRBV4-3
D gene: TRBD1
CDR3 length: 16
clone size: many
CDR3 DNA: TGCGCCAGCAGCCAAGATCGGGACAGGTGGTCCTACGAGCAGTACTTC
CDR3 protein: CASSQDRDRWSYEQYF

J gene: TRBJ1-1
V gene: TRBV20-1
D gene: NA
CDR3 length: 12
clone size: NA
CDR3 DNA: TGCAGTGTCCAGTCGGGTGTCACTGAAGCTTTCTTT
CDR3 protein: CSVQSGVTEAFF

J gene: TRBJ2-1
V gene: TRBV19
D gene: TRBD1
CDR3 length: 16
clone size: few
CDR3 DNA: TGTGCCAGTAGTATATGGGGACAGGGGGCCGACAATGAGCAGTTCTTC
CDR3 protein: CASSIWGQGADNEQFF

J gene: TRBJ2-5
V gene: TRBV25-1
D gene: NA
CDR3 length: 14
clone size: few
CDR3 DNA: TGTGCCAGCAGTGAAGAGACCAGACGCGGGACCCAGTACTTC
CDR3 protein: CASSEETRRGTQYF

J gene: TRBJ2-7
V gene: TRBV12-3/TRBV12-4
D gene: NA
CDR3 length: 14
clone size: few
CDR3 DNA: TGTGCCAGCAGTTTGCATACTAGCAGCTACGAGCAGTACTTC
CDR3 protein: CASSLHTSSYEQYF

J gene: TRBJ1-3
V gene: TRBV9
D gene: NA
CDR3 length: 17
clone size: few
CDR3 DNA: TGTGCCAGCAGCGTATCAGTCGGGACTTTTCCTGGAAACACCATATATTTT
CDR3 protein: CASSVSVGTFPGNTIYF

J gene: TRBJ1-6
V gene: TRBV4-3
D gene: TRBD1
CDR3 length: 15
clone size: NA
CDR3 DNA: TGCGCCAGCAGCCTTGGGACAGGACCTAATTCACCCCTCCACTTT
CDR3 protein: CASSLGTGPNSPLHF

J gene: TRBJ2-7
V gene: TRBV7-2
D gene: NA
CDR3 length: 11
clone size: many
CDR3 DNA: TGTGCCAGCAGCTTTGAGCAGGAGCAGTACTTC
CDR3 protein: CASSFEQEQYF

J gene: TRBJ2-1
V gene: TRBV12-3/TRBV12-4
D gene: TRBD2
CDR3 length: 14
clone size: NA
CDR3 DNA: TGTGCCAGCAGCCTAGCGGGAACGCTCAATGAGCAGTTCTTC
CDR3 protein: CASSLAGTLNEQFF

J gene: TRBJ2-1
V gene: TRBV7-8
D gene: TRBD2
CDR3 length: 16
clone size: NA
CDR3 DNA: TGTGCCAGCAGCTTAGCATCAAGCGGGAGGGGGAATGAGCAGTTCTTC
CDR3 protein: CASSLASSGRGNEQFF

J gene: TRBJ2-6
V gene: TRBV15
D gene: NA
CDR3 length: 15
clone size: NA
CDR3 DNA: TGTGCCACCAGCACCAGGGGTTTTGGGGCCAACGTCCTGACTTTC
CDR3 protein: CATSTRGFGANVLTF

J gene: TRBJ2-2
V gene: TRBV6-2/TRBV6-3
D gene: NA
CDR3 length: 16
clone size: few
CDR3 DNA: TGTGCCAGCAGTTACACAGCGCCGCGGAACACCGGGGAGCTGTTTTTT
CDR3 protein: CASSYTAPRNTGELFF

J gene: TRBJ2-1
V gene: TRBV18
D gene: NA
CDR3 length: 13
clone size: NA
CDR3 DNA: TGTGCCAGCTCACCGGTCAGAGACAATGAGCAGTTCTTC
CDR3 protein: CASSPVRDNEQFF

J gene: TRBJ2-4
V gene: TRBV11-3
D gene: NA
CDR3 length: 15
clone size: few
CDR3 DNA: TGTGCCAGCAGCCCGGGAAGTGTGGGTGGGAACATTCAGTACTTC
CDR3 protein: CASSPGSVGGNIQYF

J gene: TRBJ2-1
V gene: TRBV5-4
D gene: NA
CDR3 length: 17
clone size: NA
CDR3 DNA: TGTGCCAGCAGCTCCGGAGCGGGTGGGGGGCCCTCCAATGAGCAGTTCTTC
CDR3 protein: CASSSGAGGGPSNEQFF

J gene: TRBJ2-5
V gene: TRBV7-6
D gene: NA
CDR3 length: 15
clone size: few
CDR3 DNA: TGTGCCAGCAGCTCTGGCGCGGGCCCTAGAGAGACCCAGTACTTC
CDR3 protein: CASSSGAGPRETQYF

J gene: TRBJ2-1
V gene: TRBV6-1
D gene: NA
CDR3 length: 11
clone size: few
CDR3 DNA: TGTGCCAGCACCATGCGGGATGAGCAGTTCTTC
CDR3 protein: CASTMRDEQFF

J gene: TRBJ2-1
V gene: TRBV6-6
D gene: TRBD2
CDR3 length: 11
clone size: NA
CDR3 DNA: TGTGCCAGCAGACAAACTAGCGCGGAGTTCTTC
CDR3 protein: CASRQTSAEFF

J gene: TRBJ2-1
V gene: TRBV7-2
D gene: TRBD2
CDR3 length: 15
clone size: NA
CDR3 DNA: TGTGCCAGCAGCTTGGTACGCGGGAGTTCAAGTGAGCAGTTCTTC
CDR3 protein: CASSLVRGSSSEQFF

J gene: TRBJ2-3
V gene: TRBV7-2
D gene: NA
CDR3 length: 15
clone size: NA
CDR3 DNA: TGTGCCAGTCTGAGGGGCGGTCCTAGCACAGATACGCAGTATTTT
CDR3 protein: CASLRGGPSTDTQYF

J gene: TRBJ1-3
V gene: TRBV4-3
D gene: NA
CDR3 length: 18
clone size: many
CDR3 DNA: TGCGCCAGCAGCCAAGACACCGGCAGCGCTGTAACGGGAAACACCATATATTTT
CDR3 protein: CASSQDTGSAVTGNTIYF

J gene: TRBJ2-1
V gene: TRBV6-2/TRBV6-3
D gene: TRBD2
CDR3 length: 15
clone size: few
CDR3 DNA: TGTGCCAGCACCCGAGCGGGAAGTTTTGCGAATGAGCAGTTCTTC
CDR3 protein: CASTRAGSFANEQFF

J gene: TRBJ2-3
V gene: TRBV7-9
D gene: NA
CDR3 length: 14
clone size: few
CDR3 DNA: TGTGCCAGCAGCGCCGAGCGGTTGACAGATACGCAGTATTTT
CDR3 protein: CASSAERLTDTQYF

J gene: TRBJ2-3
V gene: TRBV20-1
D gene: NA
CDR3 length: 13
clone size: few
CDR3 DNA: TGCAGTGCTAGTCAAAAGAACACAGATACGCAGTATTTT
CDR3 protein: CSASQKNTDTQYF

J gene: TRBJ2-4
V gene: TRBV6-2/TRBV6-3
D gene: TRBD1
CDR3 length: 16
clone size: few
CDR3 DNA: TGTGCCAGCAGTCCCGGGACAGGGGGCAACAAAAACATTCAGTACTTC
CDR3 protein: CASSPGTGGNKNIQYF

J gene: TRBJ1-2
V gene: TRBV20-1
D gene: NA
CDR3 length: 13
clone size: NA
CDR3 DNA: TGCAGTGCTACCTTGGACGGATCCTATGGCTACACCTTC
CDR3 protein: CSATLDGSYGYTF

J gene: TRBJ1-1
V gene: TRBV6-5
D gene: NA
CDR3 length: 15
clone size: NA
CDR3 DNA: TGTGCCAGCAGTTACGGTTCAGGGTTGAACACTGAAGCTTTCTTT
CDR3 protein: CASSYGSGLNTEAFF

J gene: TRBJ2-1
V gene: TRBV7-2
D gene: TRBD1
CDR3 length: 14
clone size: many
CDR3 DNA: TGTGCCAGCAGTCCAGGTCAGGGGGCGATTGAGCAGTTCTTC
CDR3 protein: CASSPGQGAIEQFF

J gene: TRBJ2-1
V gene: TRBV7-6
D gene: NA
CDR3 length: 13
clone size: many
CDR3 DNA: TGTGCCAGCACCAACCGGGTAGGGGATGAGCAGTTCTTC
CDR3 protein: CASTNRVGDEQFF